Listed here are 10 T cell receptor beta chains from one sample, sequenced in a study of patients and donors after allogeneic stem cell transplantation. TCRdb redid the calling of the RT-PCR reads with MiXCR, one entry per CDR3 protein. Here the sample spans about a million distinct CDR3 sequences, roughly 18% being singletons. The sample was blood, either unsorted or a sorted T cell fraction (not recorded which). All receptors come from a human donor who was either an allogeneic HSCT recipient or a stem cell or donor lymphocyte infusion donor (not recorded which). It is not recorded whose cells these are; they may come from a transplant donor.

The chain uses TRBV12-3 or TRBV12-4 and TRBJ1-2; D call uncertain. V shed 0 bases and J shed 6 bases, with 11 bases lying between them. The CDR3 has 14 residues. CDR3 protein: CASSLASAGNGYTF. Written as DNA, the CDR3 is TGTGCCAGCAGTTTAGCGTCGGCAGGCAATGGCTACACCTTC.

This clonotype has just a few counts. The chain combines TRBV5-1 with TRBJ2-7; 7 nucleotides line up with TRBD2. The CDR3 runs to 14 residues. The V and J ends lost 0 bases and 6 bases, in that order; junction bases with no gene match: 6. CDR1 and CDR2 (germline): SGHRS, YFSETQ. The CDR3 region is CASSLGGSPLEQYF. As DNA, the CDR3 is TGCGCCAGCAGCTTGGGCGGGAGTCCACTCGAGCAGTACTTC.

This chain joins TRBV7-6 and TRBJ2-1; tentatively, D is TRBD1 or TRBD2 (6 bases each). Germline V gene lookup returns CDR1 SGHVS and CDR2 FNYEAQ. V was cut by 2 bases and J by 0 bases, with 20 bases left in between. This CDR3 region has 19 residues. CDR3 in DNA: TGTGCCAGCAGCTTATTCGGGGGCAGCGGGCGGTCCTCCTACAATGAGCAGTTCTTC. This codes for CASSLFGGSGRSSYNEQFF.

This clonotype turned up a few times. The rearrangement links TRBV6-1 to TRBJ1-6; D possibly corresponds to TRBD1 (5 bases). V dropped 6 bases and J dropped 6 bases, with 18 bases sitting between them. The CDR3 length is 16 residues. Germline V gives CDR1 MNHNS, CDR2 SASEGT. CDR3 sequence: CASSPPKRGGNSPLHF. Written as DNA, the CDR3 is TGTGCCAGCAGCCCACCCAAAAGGGGCGGTAATTCACCCCTCCACTTT.

The chain employs TRBV19 and TRBJ1-2, with 8 bases matching TRBD1. The CDR3 sequence is 15 residues long. Germline loops: CDR1 LNHDA, CDR2 SQIVND (reference sequence). V shed 3 bases, J shed 0 bases, and the junction held 3 bases outside the gene matches. Here the CDR3 DNA reads TGTGCCAGTAGTATCGGGGACAGGTCTAACTATGGCTACACCTTC. Its protein is CASSIGDRSNYGYTF.

The sample holds a few counts of this clonotype. The J gene is TRBJ2-7, the V gene TRBV5-1, with a weak D call TRBD2 (7 bases). The CDR3 covers 17 residues. Trimming removed 2 bases from V and 1 base from J, with 19 bases in between. Germline V gene lookup returns CDR1 SGHRS and CDR2 YFSETQ. CDR3 in DNA: TGCGCCAGCAGCTTCGAGGGGGTTAGCGGGTCATCCTACGAGCAGTACTTC. Its translation is CASSFEGVSGSSYEQYF.

The V and J genes are TRBV14 and TRBJ2-3; unclear D gene. This CDR3 comprises 17 residues. CDR1 is SGHDN and CDR2 is FVKESK in the germline V gene. V was pared by 4 bases and J by 0 bases, with 17 bases between. Written as DNA, the CDR3 is TGTGCCAGCAGCCGACGCAGGCCTCACATAAGCACAGATACGCAGTATTTT. Protein product: CASSRRRPHISTDTQYF. The full variable domain, completed using reference TRBV14 and TRBJ2-3, is EAGVTQFPSHSVIEKGQTVTLRCDPISGHDNLYWYRRVMGKEIKFLLHFVKESKQDESGMPNNRFLAERTGGTYSTLKVQPAELEDSGVYFCASSRRRPHISTDTQYFGPGTRLTVL.

In its sample, this clonotype was seen a few times. The chain is built from TRBV9 and TRBJ2-1; TRBD2 agrees at 7 bases. The CDR3 is made up of 18 amino acids. Germline values: CDR1 SGDLS, CDR2 YYNGEE. The V gene end was trimmed by 0 bases and the J gene end by 5 bases; junction bases not matched to a gene: 14. The CDR3 DNA reads as TGTGCCAGCAGCGTAGTGCGGGGGTCGGGGCACCCGCACAATGAGCAGTTCTTC. Its translation is CASSVVRGSGHPHNEQFF.

The sample holds a few counts of this clonotype. Germline is not matched at one junction end, which may reflect a read error. The chain has TRBV7-7 and TRBJ2-2; tentatively, D is TRBD2 (6 bases). CDR3 size: 17 residues. The germline V gene encodes CDR1 SSHAT and CDR2 FNYEAQ (reference sequence). The CDR3 reads CASSLDYKRAITGELFF. CDR3 nucleotides: TGTGCTAGCAGCTTGGATTATAAGCGGGCGATCACCGGGGAGCTGTTTTTT.

CDR3 DNA sequence: TGTGCCAGCAGTCCTCAGGCGTGGAGCAATCAGCCCCAGCATTTT. Protein sequence: CASSPQAWSNQPQHF. The chain employs TRBV12-3 or TRBV12-4 and TRBJ1-5; D call uncertain. This CDR3 spans 15 amino acids. With 5 bases removed from V and 1 base from J, the gap between germline ends came to 12 bases.